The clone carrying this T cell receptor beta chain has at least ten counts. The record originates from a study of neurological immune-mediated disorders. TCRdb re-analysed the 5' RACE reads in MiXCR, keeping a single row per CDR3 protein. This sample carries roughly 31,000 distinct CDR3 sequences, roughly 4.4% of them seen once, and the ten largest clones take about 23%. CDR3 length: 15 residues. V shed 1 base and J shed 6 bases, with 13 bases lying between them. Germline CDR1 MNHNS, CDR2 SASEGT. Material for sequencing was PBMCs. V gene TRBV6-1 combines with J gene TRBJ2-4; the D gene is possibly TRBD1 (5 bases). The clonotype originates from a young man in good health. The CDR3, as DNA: TGTGCCAGCAGTGAAGAGGGGTCAGCACTAAACATTCAGTACTTC. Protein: CASSEEGSALNIQYF.